The rows below give T cell receptor beta chains drawn from one sample of a study of T cells during gluten challenge in celiac disease. MiXCR, run by TCRdb on the single-cell sequencing reads, gives a single entry per CDR3 protein. The sample yields over a hundred distinct CDR3 sequences, about 39% seen once. This specimen consisted of gluten-specific CD4+ T cells sorted from the duodenum using tetramers, obtained at baseline or on day 14 of gluten challenge (not recorded which). These receptors all come from a female donor with celiac disease. The conserved cysteine and the conserved F or W are not part of the CDR3 here. A D gene is named only where the DNA matches it firmly.

D gene | J gene | CDR3 length | V gene | CDR3 protein
- | TRBJ2-5 | 12 | TRBV7-2 | ASSVRVYQETQY
TRBD1 | TRBJ2-1 | 14 | TRBV7-2 | ASSLSFGTGDNEQF
TRBD1 | TRBJ1-4 | 14 | TRBV12-3/TRBV12-4 | ASSPAGGLTNEKLF
- | TRBJ2-3 | 15 | TRBV2 | ASRDYPTPTSTDTQY
- | TRBJ1-5 | 10 | TRBV2 | ASTERGGAQH
- | TRBJ2-3 | 13 | TRBV7-3 | ASSLYGGPGDTQY
- | TRBJ2-5 | 13 | TRBV5-1 | ASSHGAAAGETQY
- | TRBJ1-1 | 12 | TRBV7-2 | ASSFSGGITEAF
- | TRBJ1-3 | 12 | TRBV30 | AWGMFGQVGTIY
- | TRBJ2-7 | 13 | TRBV7-2 | ASSQQGFLYYEQY